The subject of this entry is one T cell receptor (beta chain). Its target is unknown. This sample is drawn from a study of CD8 T cells in Susac syndrome. TCR beta sequencing was performed on blood CD8+ and CD4+ T cells. Negative isolation was used for CD8+ and CD4+ T cells, and FACS enrichment was applied to TEMRA cells. Random hexamers were used to reverse transcribe the RNA input (about 0.5 to 1 ug). TCRdb called the immunoSEQ multiplex PCR reads again in MiXCR, with one record for every CDR3 protein. The sample holds about 80,000 distinct CDR3 sequences; just over 90% are singletons and the top ten take approximately 0.52%. V lost 0 bases and J lost 3, with 15 bases in between. CDR3 size: 16 residues. Germline CDR1 and CDR2: DFQATT and SNEGSKA (reference sequence). Overall study results and limits: CD4+ repertoires of Susac syndrome patients lacked detectable clonal expansion.

The material sequenced was CD4+ T cells from PBMCs. The chain combines TRBV20-1 with TRBJ2-1; no definite D call. This receptor was obtained from a human donor with Susac syndrome. The CDR3 DNA sequence: TGCAGTGCTAGAGATCAGTCCCCCCTACACTACAATGAGCAGTTCTTC. This encodes CSARDQSPLHYNEQFF.